This entry describes one T cell receptor (beta chain). In making diagnoses, clinical symptoms, serum thyroxine and TRAb, thyroid ultrasound and orbital computed tomography were all used. This sample was included in a study of T cells in Graves' hyperthyroidism and ophthalmopathy. The source material, RNA transcripts, was used to amplify TCR beta CDR3 regions. The TCR CDR3 first-round RT-PCR relied on the HTBI primer set. One entry per CDR3 protein, called by TCRdb with MiXCR from the multiplex PCR reads. The table shows 490,000 or so distinct CDR3 sequences, with nearly 20% occurring only once. V was clipped by 6 bases and J by 7 bases, with 10 bases between them. The CDR3 has 11 amino acids. CDR1 is LNHDA and CDR2 is SQIVND in the germline V gene (reference sequence).

The material sequenced was blood. This chain links TRBV19 with TRBJ2-7; D gene unclear. This sequence originates from a man in his forties or fifties with Graves' ophthalmopathy. Here the CDR3 reads CASRKGTEQYF. The CDR3 nucleotides are TGTGCCAGTAGGAAGGGAACGGAGCAGTACTTC.